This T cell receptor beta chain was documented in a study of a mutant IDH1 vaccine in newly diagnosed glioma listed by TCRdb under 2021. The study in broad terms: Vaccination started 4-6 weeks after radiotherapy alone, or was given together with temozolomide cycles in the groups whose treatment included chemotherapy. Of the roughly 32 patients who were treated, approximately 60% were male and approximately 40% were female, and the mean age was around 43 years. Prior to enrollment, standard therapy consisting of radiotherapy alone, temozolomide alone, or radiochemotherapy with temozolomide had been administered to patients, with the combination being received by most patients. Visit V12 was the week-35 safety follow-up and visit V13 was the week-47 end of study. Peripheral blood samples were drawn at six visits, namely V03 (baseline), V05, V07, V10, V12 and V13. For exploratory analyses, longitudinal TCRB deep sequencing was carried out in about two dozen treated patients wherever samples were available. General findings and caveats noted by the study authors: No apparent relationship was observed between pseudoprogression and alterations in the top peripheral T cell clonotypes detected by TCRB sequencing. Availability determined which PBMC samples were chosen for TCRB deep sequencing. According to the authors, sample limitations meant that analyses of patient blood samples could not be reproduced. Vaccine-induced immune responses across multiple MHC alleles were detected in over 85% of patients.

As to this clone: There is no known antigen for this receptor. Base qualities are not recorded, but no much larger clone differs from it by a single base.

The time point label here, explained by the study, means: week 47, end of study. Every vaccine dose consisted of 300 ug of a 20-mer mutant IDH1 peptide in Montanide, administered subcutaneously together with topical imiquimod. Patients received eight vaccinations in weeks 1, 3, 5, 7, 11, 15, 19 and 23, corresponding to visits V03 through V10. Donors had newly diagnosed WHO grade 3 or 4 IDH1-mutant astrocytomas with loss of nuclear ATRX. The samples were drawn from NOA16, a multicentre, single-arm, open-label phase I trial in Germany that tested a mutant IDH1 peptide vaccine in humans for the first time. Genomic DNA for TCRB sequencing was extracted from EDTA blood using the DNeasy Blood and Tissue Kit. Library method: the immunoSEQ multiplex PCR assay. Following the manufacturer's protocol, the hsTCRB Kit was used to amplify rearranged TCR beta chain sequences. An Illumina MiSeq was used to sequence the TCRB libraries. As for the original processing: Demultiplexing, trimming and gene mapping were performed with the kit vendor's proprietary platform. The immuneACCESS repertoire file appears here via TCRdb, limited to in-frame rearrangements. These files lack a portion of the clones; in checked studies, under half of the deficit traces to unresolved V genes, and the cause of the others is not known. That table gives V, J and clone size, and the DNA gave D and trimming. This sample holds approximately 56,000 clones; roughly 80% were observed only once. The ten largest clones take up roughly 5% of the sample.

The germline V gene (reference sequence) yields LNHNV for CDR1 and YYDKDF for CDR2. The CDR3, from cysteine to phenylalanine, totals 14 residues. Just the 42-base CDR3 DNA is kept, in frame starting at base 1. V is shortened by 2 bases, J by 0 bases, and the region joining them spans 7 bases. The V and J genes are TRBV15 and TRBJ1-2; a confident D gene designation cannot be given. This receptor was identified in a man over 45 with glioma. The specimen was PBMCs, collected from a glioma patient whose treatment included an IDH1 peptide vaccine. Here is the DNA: TGTGCCACCAGCAGATTCGAAGCTAACTATGGCTACACCTTC. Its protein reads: CATSRFEANYGYTF.